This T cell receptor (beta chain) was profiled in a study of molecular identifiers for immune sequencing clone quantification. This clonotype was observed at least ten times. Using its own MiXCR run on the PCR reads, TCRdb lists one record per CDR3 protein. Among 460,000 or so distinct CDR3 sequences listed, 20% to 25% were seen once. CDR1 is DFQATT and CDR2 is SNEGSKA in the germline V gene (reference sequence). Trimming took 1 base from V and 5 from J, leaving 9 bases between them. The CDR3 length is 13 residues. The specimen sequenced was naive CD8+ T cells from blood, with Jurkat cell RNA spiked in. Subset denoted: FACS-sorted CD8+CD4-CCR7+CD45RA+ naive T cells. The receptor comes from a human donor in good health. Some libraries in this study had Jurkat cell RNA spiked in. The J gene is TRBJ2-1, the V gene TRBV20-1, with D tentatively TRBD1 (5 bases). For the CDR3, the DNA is TGCAGTGCTAGAGGTGGGGCTAACAATGAGCAGTTCTTC. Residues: CSARGGANNEQFF.